This T cell receptor beta chain was sequenced in a study of shared clonotypes between healthy human individuals. Sorted-subset replicate PCRs used about 200 ng of genomic DNA. This amount corresponded to about 30,000 T cell genomes. Libraries were prepared by immunoSEQ multiplex PCR; TCRdb keeps only in-frame clonotypes and omits some of them. Of some 1.5 million clones listed, over 95% are singletons. CDR3 size: 14 residues. Germline assignment: CDR1 SNHLY and CDR2 FYNNEI. The V gene end was trimmed by 6 bases and the J gene end by 3 bases; junction bases not matched to a gene: 5. Source material: naive CD4+ T cells sorted from blood. Subset reported: CD45RA+ positively selected. The chain carries TRBV2 and TRBJ2-1, with TRBD1 identical over 7 bases. The clonotype originates from a man aged 30-40 years in good health. The DNA for the CDR3 is TGTGCCAGCAGCTCGGACAGGTTCTACAATGAGCAGTTCTTC. It translates to CASSSDRFYNEQFF.